The rows below give T cell receptor beta chains drawn from one sample of a study of blood T cell repertoires in COVID-19. Produced via immunoSEQ multiplex PCR; TCRdb's table is partial and in-frame only. The sample shows roughly 400,000 clones, around nine tenths of them seen only once. The sample consisted of PBMCs or T cells enriched from blood (not recorded which). The source of these receptors is a woman aged 45-59 years who had recovered from COVID-19. The CDR3 runs from the conserved cysteine through the conserved F or W. Each record gives: V gene, J gene, CDR3 protein.

TRBV7-9	TRBJ1-1	CASSSPLYSYEAFF
TRBV27	TRBJ2-3	CASRTSGSTDTQYF
TRBV29-1	TRBJ1-2	CSVGQGAYGYTF
TRBV7-8	TRBJ2-2	CASSPPDTLNGELFF
TRBV11-2	TRBJ2-2	CASSLGFPGELFF
TRBV9	TRBJ2-1	CASSGRGSGIATEQFF
TRBV30	TRBJ1-1	CAWTTTGFTEAFF
TRBV5-1	TRBJ1-2	CASSIKADRADYGYTF
TRBV7-9	TRBJ1-2	CASSTGDRGFGYTF
TRBV3-1/TRBV3-2	TRBJ1-3	CASSLRQGPGNTIYF
TRBV3-1/TRBV3-2	TRBJ1-2	CASSQGRGRDGYTF
TRBV20-1	TRBJ2-1	CSASRSNEQFF
TRBV5-1	TRBJ1-1	CASTLQGGGTEAFF
TRBV7-8	TRBJ2-6	CASRLTAGANVLTF
TRBV13	TRBJ1-2	CASSTNRGFTYGYTF
TRBV6-5	TRBJ1-2	CASRPGQGRYYGYTF
TRBV28	TRBJ2-7	CASSFGGQLEQYF
TRBV28	TRBJ1-2	CASQKEGTSYGYTF
TRBV19	TRBJ1-4	CASSIGGLGEKLFF
TRBV30	TRBJ2-3	CAWSGGGSTDTQYF
TRBV19	TRBJ1-5	CASSIIAARGNQPQHF
TRBV21-1	TRBJ1-3	CASSRDTFHSGNTIYF
TRBV30	TRBJ1-1	CAWSTDRNTEAFF